Below, 10 T cell receptor beta chains from the same sample are listed, as sequenced in a study of human T cells and chemical hapten exposure. Via MiXCR, TCRdb re-called the RACE reads, giving one row per CDR3 protein. The table lists some 180,000 distinct CDR3 sequences, around 24% of them singletons, with 6.7% in the top ten. Regarding time point: patch test 1, 2 weeks after DPC sensitization. Stated treatment: therapeutic diphenylcyclopropenone sensitization with weekly scalp DPC. Here the sequenced sample was whole blood, taken in connection with sensitization to the hapten diphenylcyclopropenone (DPC). These receptors were collected from a woman aged 50 to 65 with alopecia areata. Some clones in this sample may be carry-over from other donors' samples.

The gene calls are TRBV7-2 and TRBJ2-1; 8 bases fit TRBD2. Trimming at V came to 6 bases and at J to 3 bases, leaving 4 bases not matched to a gene. The CDR3 is made up of 14 amino acids. Germline-derived CDR1 and CDR2 are SGHTA and FQGNSA. CDR3 residues: CASRTSGHYNEQFF. CDR3 nucleotide sequence: TGTGCCAGCAGAACTAGCGGACACTACAATGAGCAGTTCTTC. Complete variable domain (other parts from reference TRBV7-2 and TRBJ2-1): GAGVSQSPSNKVTEKGKDVELRCDPISGHTALYWYRQSLGQGLEFLIYFQGNSAPDKSGLPSDRFSAERTGGSVSTLTIQRTQQEDSAVYLCASRTSGHYNEQFFGPGTRLTVL.

Comments on this clonotype: At one boundary the junction diverges from the germline segment, which might be a read error. V gene TRBV20-1 combines with J gene TRBJ2-1; 7 bases are a match to TRBD2. The germline CDR1 and CDR2 sequences are DFQATT and SNEGSKA (reference sequence). CDR3 length: 14 amino acids. In nucleotides, the CDR3 is TGCAGTGCTAGTAAGACGGGAGGAGGGTATGAGCTGTTCTTC. Protein product: CSASKTGGGYELFF.

This chain connects TRBV3-1 to TRBJ2-3; D not certain. Germline V CDR1 and CDR2: LGHDT, YNNKEL (reference sequence). The CDR3 is 13 residues long. The V and J ends lost 0 bases and 6 bases respectively, with 7 bases between them. The CDR3 is CASSQDMLDTQYF. The CDR3 bases are TGTGCCAGCAGCCAAGATATGCTCGATACGCAGTATTTT.

The V and J genes are TRBV6-1 and TRBJ1-1; D is unresolved. Trimming left V 6 bases short and J 0 bases short, with 11 bases between. Germline values: CDR1 MNHNS, CDR2 SASEGT. This CDR3 is built from 14 residues. CDR3 nucleotide sequence: TGTGCCAGCAGGTTACAGCTTATGAACACTGAAGCTTTCTTT. Translated, it gives CASRLQLMNTEAFF.

This chain links TRBV28 with TRBJ2-1; D is uncertain. Between the trimmed V and J ends, which lost 2 bases and 3 bases, there was a span of 8 bases. The CDR3 has 14 amino acids. The V gene's germline CDR1 is MDHEN and CDR2 SYDVKM. The CDR3 here is CASSLGGIYNEQFF. In DNA form, the CDR3 reads TGTGCCAGCAGTTTAGGTGGAATCTACAATGAGCAGTTCTTC. Full variable domain (remainder filled in from reference TRBV28 and TRBJ2-1): DVKVTQSSRYLVKRTGEKVFLECVQDMDHENMFWYRQDPGLGLRLIYFSYDVKMKEKGDIPEGYSVSREKKERFSLILESASTNQTSMYLCASSLGGIYNEQFFGPGTRLTVL.

The V gene is TRBV5-4, the J gene TRBJ2-1; 7 bases fit TRBD2. V was pared by 7 bases and J by 4 bases, with 11 bases of the junction left unmatched. This CDR3 is built from 15 residues. Germline loops: CDR1 SGHNT, CDR2 YYREEE (reference sequence). Here the CDR3 DNA reads TGTGCCAGCCAACCCGGTGGCGGGAGTTACAATGAGCAGTTCTTC. Translated, it gives CASQPGGGSYNEQFF.

There are a few counts of this clonotype. The V and J genes are TRBV2 and TRBJ2-3; D is undetermined. This CDR3 has 14 residues. V dropped 4 bases and J dropped 1 base, with 9 bases sitting between them. The germline CDR1 and CDR2 sequences are SNHLY and FYNNEI. CDR3 bases: TGTGCCAGCAGTGGAGACTTCCGCACAGATACGCAGTATTTT. Its protein product is CASSGDFRTDTQYF.

The table lists this clonotype with many counts. J is TRBJ1-2 and V is TRBV29-1, with no clear D. Trimming took 7 bases from V and 3 from J, leaving 12 bases between them. In germline, CDR1 is SQVTM, CDR2 ANQGSEA. The CDR3 covers 12 residues. CDR3 coding DNA: TGCAGCGGTCGGTCCGATGACTATGGCTACACCTTC. It translates to CSGRSDDYGYTF.

This clonotype has a handful of counts. The chain is built from TRBV7-2 and TRBJ2-1; 8 nucleotides match TRBD2. CDR1 is SGHTA and CDR2 is FQGNSA in the germline V gene. The CDR3 consists of 15 residues. V lost 6 bases, J lost 6 bases, and 10 bases stayed unmatched. The CDR3 nucleotides are TGTGCCAGCAGTCCAAGCGGGAGCTTTCCCAATGAGCAGTTCTTC. This encodes CASSPSGSFPNEQFF.

This CDR3 reads CASSSHGTDPTEAFF. The DNA of the CDR3 is TGTGCCAGCAGCTCCCATGGGACGGACCCCACTGAAGCTTTCTTT. V usage is TRBV5-5 and J usage is TRBJ1-1, with a weak D call TRBD1 (5 bases). Per germline, CDR1 SGHKS and CDR2 YYEKEE (reference sequence). Trimming removed 3 bases at V and 4 bases at J, with 16 bases between. CDR3 length: 15 residues.